The 20 T cell receptor beta chains below were found in one sample sequenced in a study of blood T cells in healthy people across ages. Using a J-beta primer mix together with a sample-barcoded 5' primer, a second PCR was run for about 6 to 12 cycles. TCRdb ran MiXCR on the 5' RACE reads and lists one entry per CDR3 protein. The data contain approximately 670,000 distinct CDR3 sequences, 40% to 45% of them singletons. The specimen sequenced was blood. The receptor source for this set is an elderly man in good health.

The chain recombines TRBV7-2 with TRBJ1-1; no firm D call. Germline V gene lookup returns CDR1 SGHTA and CDR2 FQGNSA. CDR3 length: 14 amino acids. V was cut by 2 bases and J by 1 base, with 8 bases left in between. CDR3 nucleotides: TGTGCCAGCAGCTTACAGCGGCAGAACACTGAAGCTTTCTTT. Protein sequence: CASSLQRQNTEAFF.

The sample holds many counts of this clonotype. A junction end diverges from the germline sequence, so it may reflect a read error. This chain connects TRBV6-2 or TRBV6-3 to TRBJ2-1; 9 bases are shared with TRBD2. CDR1 is MNHEY and CDR2 is SVGEGT in the germline V gene. The CDR3 totals 15 residues. CDR3 region: CASRTAGGGNKEQFF. For the CDR3, the DNA is TGTGCCAGCAGAACAGCGGGAGGTGGAAACAAAGAGCAGTTCTTC.

In its sample, this clonotype was seen a few times. The chain has TRBV4-2 and TRBJ2-3; D is perhaps TRBD1 (6 bases). The CDR3 contains 16 residues. CDR1 is LGHNA and CDR2 is YNFKEQ in the germline V gene. V dropped 1 base and J dropped 1 base, with 12 bases sitting between them. The chain's CDR3 is CASSQGGLAGTDTQYF. The CDR3 coding sequence is TGTGCCAGCAGCCAAGGGGGGCTAGCAGGCACAGATACGCAGTATTTT.

About this clonotype itself: This clone may be a read error of a much larger clone one base away. The chain is built from TRBV4-3 and TRBJ2-3, with 11 nucleotides matching TRBD2. The germline V gene has CDR1 LGHNA and CDR2 YSLEER. The CDR3 has 19 residues. The CDR3 spells CASSQERASGRRGTGTQYF. DNA of the CDR3: TGCGCCAGCAGCCAAGAACGGGCTAGCGGGAGGAGAGGCACAGGTACGCAGTATTTT.

The V and J genes are TRBV6-2 or TRBV6-3 and TRBJ1-2, with a tentative D call TRBD1 (5 bases). The CDR3 length is 14 residues. Trimming pared 5 bases from V and 3 bases from J, leaving 13 bases between. Germline V gene sequence: CDR1 MNHEY, CDR2 SVGEGT. This CDR3 is CASSPGTTYYGYTF. CDR3 DNA: TGTGCCAGCAGTCCCGGGACGACTTACTATGGCTACACCTTC.

This CDR3 is CASSLERLDRMGQPQHF. CDR3 nucleotide sequence: TGTGCCAGCAGTTTGGAGCGGTTGGACAGGATGGGGCAGCCCCAGCATTTT. The rearrangement uses TRBV12-3 or TRBV12-4 and TRBJ1-5; 7 bases line up with TRBD1. The CDR3 extends over 17 amino acids. V shed 3 bases and J 7 bases; nucleotides not matched to a gene: 15.

On this clonotype: One end of the junction varies from germline; a read error may be responsible. V gene TRBV18 combines with J gene TRBJ2-7; D possibly corresponds to TRBD1 (6 bases). CDR1 KGHSH and CDR2 LQKENI come from the germline V gene. The CDR3 spans 14 residues. CDR3 sequence: CASSPLRGGHEQYF. The CDR3 DNA is TGTGCCAGCTCCCCACTCAGGGGTGGGCACGAGCAGTACTTC. The entire variable domain, with the rest obtained from reference TRBV18 and TRBJ2-7, is as follows: NAGVMQNPRHLVRRRGQEARLRCSPMKGHSHVYWYRQLPEEGLKFMVYLQKENIIDESGMPKERFSAEFPKEGPSILRIQQVVRGDSAAYFCASSPLRGGHEQYFGPGTRLTVT.

The chain couples TRBV7-2 to TRBJ2-3; the D gene is possibly TRBD2 (5 bases). The CDR3 runs 15 residues. Germline CDR1 and CDR2: SGHTA and FQGNSA. V gave up 5 bases and J gave up 4 bases, with 16 bases separating them. The CDR3 loop reads CASSAPRLASDTQYF. CDR3 DNA sequence: TGTGCCAGCAGCGCCCCGAGGCTAGCTTCAGATACGCAGTATTTT.

The rearrangement joins TRBV19 to TRBJ2-1; TRBD2 aligns across 12 bases. The CDR3 extends over 14 amino acids. CDR1 LNHDA and CDR2 SQIVND come from the germline V gene (reference sequence). J gave up 7 bases and V 6 bases, and 4 bases lay outside the gene matches. The CDR3 nucleotides read TGTGCCAGTAGGCTAGCGGGAGGGCCGAATGAGCAGTTCTTC. Translation: CASRLAGGPNEQFF. Drawing the rest from reference TRBV19 and TRBJ2-1, the complete variable domain is DGGITQSPKYLFRKEGQNVTLSCEQNLNHDAMYWYRQDPGQGLRLIYYSQIVNDFQKGDIAEGYSVSREKKESFPLTVTSAQKNPTAFYLCASRLAGGPNEQFFGPGTRLTVL.

This chain links TRBV4-3 with TRBJ2-3; D uncertain. Germline CDR1 is LGHNA and CDR2 is YSLEER. V gave up 0 bases and J gave up 0 bases, with 7 bases separating them. This CDR3 has 15 residues. The CDR3 DNA reads as TGCGCCAGCAGCCAAGATTGGGGTAGCACAGATACGCAGTATTTT. Its protein is CASSQDWGSTDTQYF.

The sample holds many counts of this clonotype. The V call is TRBV6-2 or TRBV6-3, the J call TRBJ2-5; D uncertain. This CDR3 region has 12 residues. Trimming stripped 0 bases from V and 4 bases from J, with 3 bases between. CDR1 and CDR2 (germline): MNHEY, SVGEGT. CDR3 coding DNA: TGTGCCAGCAGTTACTCCGCAGAGACCCAGTACTTC. The encoded protein is CASSYSAETQYF.

This clonotype was observed at least ten times. This chain links TRBV12-3 or TRBV12-4 with TRBJ2-5, with 10 bases matching TRBD1. The CDR3 has 14 amino acids. With V trimmed by 6 bases and J by 4 bases, 5 bases remained unmatched. The CDR3 region has the DNA TGTGCCAGCAGGCCAGGGACAGGGGCAGAGACCCAGTACTTC. It encodes CASRPGTGAETQYF.

V and J are TRBV12-3 or TRBV12-4 and TRBJ2-1; TRBD1 matches 7 bases. The CDR3 contains 15 residues. Germline trimming cut 3 bases from V and 8 bases from J; bases unmatched to any gene: 10. CDR3 nucleotide sequence: TGTGCCAGCAGTTTTTGGCAGGGGGTAAACGATGAGCAGTTCTTC. Its protein is CASSFWQGVNDEQFF.

The chain links TRBV14 to TRBJ2-7, with D possibly being TRBD1 or TRBD2 (6 bases each). CDR1 and CDR2 from the germline V gene are SGHDN and FVKESK. V lost 6 bases and J lost 5, with 17 bases in between. This CDR3 is 14 amino acids long. CDR3 sequence (DNA): TGTGCCAGCAGTCAGAGGAGGGGGATCCACGAGCAGTACTTC. Translating gives CASSQRRGIHEQYF.

J is TRBJ2-3 and V is TRBV28, with D perhaps being TRBD1 or TRBD2 (5 bases each). The V end lost 5 bases, the J end lost 6 bases, and 15 bases lay between the germline ends. The CDR3 has 14 residues. The germline gives CDR1 MDHEN, CDR2 SYDVKM. CDR3 sequence (DNA): TGTGCCAGCAGTCCGCCGAGGGGTAGGGATACGCAGTATTTT. Its translation: CASSPPRGRDTQYF.

The chain carries TRBV7-2 and TRBJ2-2; D is undetermined. CDR3 length equals 14 residues. Trimming stripped 4 bases from V and 1 base from J, with 7 bases between. Germline V gives CDR1 SGHTA, CDR2 FQGNSA. The CDR3 protein is CASSYSRNTGELFF. Written as DNA, the CDR3 is TGTGCCAGCAGCTACTCTAGGAACACCGGGGAGCTGTTTTTT.

The V gene is TRBV5-1, the J gene TRBJ2-3; D not certain. V was clipped by 3 bases and J by 5 bases, with 7 bases between them. Germline assignment: CDR1 SGHRS and CDR2 YFSETQ. This CDR3 comprises 12 residues. The CDR3 loop is CASSSSGDTQYF. The CDR3, as DNA: TGCGCCAGCAGCTCAAGTGGAGATACGCAGTATTTT.

The sample holds many counts of this clonotype. The chain has TRBV7-2 and TRBJ2-3, with D possibly matching TRBD1 (6 bases). The germline CDR1 and CDR2 sequences are SGHTA and FQGNSA. This CDR3 contains 13 residues. The V and J ends lost 5 bases and 3 bases respectively, with 9 bases between them. CDR3 region: CASSLGQTDTQYF. The CDR3 nucleotides are TGTGCCAGCAGCCTCGGACAGACAGATACGCAGTATTTT.

This chain uses TRBV7-2 with TRBJ2-1; no reliable D call. The CDR3 contains 15 residues. The V end lost 6 bases, the J end lost 0 bases, and 12 bases lay between the germline ends. Germline CDR1 is SGHTA and CDR2 is FQGNSA. The CDR3 sequence is CASSSQPSSYNEQFF. The CDR3 DNA follows: TGTGCCAGCAGTTCCCAGCCGAGCTCCTACAATGAGCAGTTCTTC.

This clonotype showed up just a few times. The gene calls are TRBV20-1 and TRBJ1-2; D is undetermined. The CDR3 extends over 13 amino acids. Germline CDR1 and CDR2: DFQATT and SNEGSKA (reference sequence). V lost 0 bases to trimming and J lost 8 bases, with 13 bases between them. The CDR3 nucleotides read TGCAGTGCTAGAGATGTAGGGCTGGGAGGCTACACCTTC. Residues: CSARDVGLGGYTF.